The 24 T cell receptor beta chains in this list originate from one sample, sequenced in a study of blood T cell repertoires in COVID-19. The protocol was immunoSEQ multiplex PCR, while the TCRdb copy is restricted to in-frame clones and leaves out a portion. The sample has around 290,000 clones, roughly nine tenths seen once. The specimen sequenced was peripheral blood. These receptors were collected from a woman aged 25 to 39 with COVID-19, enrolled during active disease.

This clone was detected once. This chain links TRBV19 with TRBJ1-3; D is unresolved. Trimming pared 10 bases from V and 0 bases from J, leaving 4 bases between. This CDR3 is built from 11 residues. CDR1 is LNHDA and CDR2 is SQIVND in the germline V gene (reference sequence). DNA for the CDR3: TGTGCCATGAGCTCTGGAAACACCATATATTTT. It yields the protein CAMSSGNTIYF. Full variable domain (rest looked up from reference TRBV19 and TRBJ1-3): DGGITQSPKYLFRKEGQNVTLSCEQNLNHDAMYWYRQDPGQGLRLIYYSQIVNDFQKGDIAEGYSVSREKKESFPLTVTSAQKNPTAFYLCAMSSGNTIYFGEGSWLTVV.

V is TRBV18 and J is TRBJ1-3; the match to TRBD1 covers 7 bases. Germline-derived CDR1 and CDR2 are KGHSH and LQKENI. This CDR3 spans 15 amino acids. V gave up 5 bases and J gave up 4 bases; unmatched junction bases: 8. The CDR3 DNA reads TGTGCCAGCTCAACAACAGGGGCAGGGGGAAACACCATATATTTT. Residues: CASSTTGAGGNTIYF.

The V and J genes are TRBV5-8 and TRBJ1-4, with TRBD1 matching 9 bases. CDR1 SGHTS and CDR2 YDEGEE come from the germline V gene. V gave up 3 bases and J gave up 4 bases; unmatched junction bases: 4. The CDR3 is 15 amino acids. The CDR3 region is CASSYGGQGNEKLFF. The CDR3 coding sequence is TGTGCCAGCAGCTATGGGGGACAGGGTAATGAAAAACTGTTTTTT.

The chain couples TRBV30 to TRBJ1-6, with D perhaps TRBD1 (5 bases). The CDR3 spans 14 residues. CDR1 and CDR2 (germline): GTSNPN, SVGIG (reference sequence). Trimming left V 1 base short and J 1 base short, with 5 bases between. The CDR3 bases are TGTGCCTGGAGTGACAGGTCCTATAATTCACCCCTCCACTTT. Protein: CAWSDRSYNSPLHF.

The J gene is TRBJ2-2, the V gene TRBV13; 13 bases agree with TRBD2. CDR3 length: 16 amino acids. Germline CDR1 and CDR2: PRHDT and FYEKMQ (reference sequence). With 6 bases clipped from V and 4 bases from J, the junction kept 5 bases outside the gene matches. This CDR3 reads CASSFRTSGSTGELFF. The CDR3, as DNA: TGTGCCAGCAGTTTTAGGACTAGCGGGAGCACCGGGGAGCTGTTTTTT.

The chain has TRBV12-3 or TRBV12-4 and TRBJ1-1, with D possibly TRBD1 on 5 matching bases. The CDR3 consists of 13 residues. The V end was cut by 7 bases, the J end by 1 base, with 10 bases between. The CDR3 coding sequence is TGTGCCAGCATTCTCAGGGAGAACACTGAAGCTTTCTTT. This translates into CASILRENTEAFF.

Here the CDR3 DNA reads TGTGCCAGCAGCGCCAGCGGGAACACTGAAGCTTTCTTT. The encoded protein is CASSASGNTEAFF. This chain links TRBV2 with TRBJ1-1; D is unclear. Trimming took 6 bases from V and 1 from J, leaving 9 bases between them. Germline loops: CDR1 SNHLY, CDR2 FYNNEI. The CDR3 runs 13 residues.

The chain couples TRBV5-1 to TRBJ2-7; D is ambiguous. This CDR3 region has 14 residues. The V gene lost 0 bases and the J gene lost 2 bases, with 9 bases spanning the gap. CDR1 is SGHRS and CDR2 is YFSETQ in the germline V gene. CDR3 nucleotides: TGCGCCAGCAGCTTGGGACTCTACCCCTACGAGCAGTACTTC. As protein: CASSLGLYPYEQYF.

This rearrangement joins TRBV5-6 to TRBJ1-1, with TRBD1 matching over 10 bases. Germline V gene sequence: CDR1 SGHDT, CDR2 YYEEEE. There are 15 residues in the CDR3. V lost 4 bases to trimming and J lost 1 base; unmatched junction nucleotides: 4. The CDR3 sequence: CASSIGQGGNTEAFF. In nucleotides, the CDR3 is TGTGCCAGCAGCATTGGACAGGGGGGGAACACTGAAGCTTTCTTT. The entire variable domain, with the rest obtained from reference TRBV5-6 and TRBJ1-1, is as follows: DAGVTQSPTHLIKTRGQQVTLRCSPKSGHDTVSWYQQALGQGPQFIFQYYEEEERQRGNFPDRFSGHQFPNYSSELNVNALLLGDSALYLCASSIGQGGNTEAFFGQGTRLTVV.

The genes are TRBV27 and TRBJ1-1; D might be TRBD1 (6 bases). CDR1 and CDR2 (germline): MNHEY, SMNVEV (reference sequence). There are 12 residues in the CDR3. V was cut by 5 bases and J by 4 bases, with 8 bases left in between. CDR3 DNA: TGTGCCAGCAGTACAGGGTTCACTGAAGCTTTCTTT. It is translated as CASSTGFTEAFF.

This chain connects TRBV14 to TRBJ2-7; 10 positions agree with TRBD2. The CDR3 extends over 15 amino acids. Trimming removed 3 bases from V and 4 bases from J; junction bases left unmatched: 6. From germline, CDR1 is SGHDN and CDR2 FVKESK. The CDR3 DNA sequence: TGTGCCAGCAGCCAGAGGACTAGCGGATATTACGAGCAGTACTTC. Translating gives CASSQRTSGYYEQYF.

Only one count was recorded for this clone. CDR3 in amino acids: CSVVGTSSGGYTF. The CDR3 DNA reads as TGCAGCGTCGTCGGAACCTCCTCGGGGGGCTACACCTTC. The chain recombines TRBV29-1 with TRBJ1-2, with unresolved D. Trimming cost V 6 bases and J 8 bases, with 19 bases left between them. Germline V gives CDR1 SQVTM, CDR2 ANQGSEA. The CDR3 has 13 amino acids.

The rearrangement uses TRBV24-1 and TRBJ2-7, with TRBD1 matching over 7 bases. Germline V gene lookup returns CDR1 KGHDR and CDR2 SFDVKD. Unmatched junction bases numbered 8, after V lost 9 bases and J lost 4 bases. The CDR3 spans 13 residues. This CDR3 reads CATQGDSGYEQYF. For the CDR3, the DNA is TGTGCCACCCAGGGGGATTCGGGATACGAGCAGTACTTC.

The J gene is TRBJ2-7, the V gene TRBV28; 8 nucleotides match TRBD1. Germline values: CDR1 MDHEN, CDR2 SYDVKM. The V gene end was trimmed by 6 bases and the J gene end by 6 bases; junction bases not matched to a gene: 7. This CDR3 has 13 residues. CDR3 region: CASRNSDRGEQYF. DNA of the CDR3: TGTGCCAGCAGGAATTCTGACAGGGGCGAGCAGTACTTC.

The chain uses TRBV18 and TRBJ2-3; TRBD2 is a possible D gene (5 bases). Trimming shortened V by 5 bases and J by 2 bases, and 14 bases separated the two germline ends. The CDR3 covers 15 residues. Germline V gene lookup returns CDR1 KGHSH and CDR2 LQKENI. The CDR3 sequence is CASSSSGRDTDTQYF. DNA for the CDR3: TGTGCCAGCTCATCTTCAGGCCGGGACACAGATACGCAGTATTTT.

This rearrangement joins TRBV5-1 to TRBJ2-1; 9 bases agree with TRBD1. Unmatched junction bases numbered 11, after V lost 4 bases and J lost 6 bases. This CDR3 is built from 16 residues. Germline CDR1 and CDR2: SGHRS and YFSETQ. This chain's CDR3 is CASSPLDRGGSNEQFF. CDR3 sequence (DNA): TGCGCCAGCAGCCCGTTGGACAGGGGCGGTAGCAATGAGCAGTTCTTC. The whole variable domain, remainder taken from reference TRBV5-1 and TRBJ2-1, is KAGVTQTPRYLIKTRGQQVTLSCSPISGHRSVSWYQQTPGQGLQFLFEYFSETQRNKGNFPGRFSGRQFSNSRSEMNVSTLELGDSALYLCASSPLDRGGSNEQFFGPGTRLTVL.

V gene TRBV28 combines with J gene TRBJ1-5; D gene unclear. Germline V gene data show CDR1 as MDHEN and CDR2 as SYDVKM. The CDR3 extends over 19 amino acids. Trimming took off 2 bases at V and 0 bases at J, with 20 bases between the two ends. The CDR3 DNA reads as TGTGCCAGCAGTTTACTTCAAGAAATGACGGAGTATAGCAATCAGCCCCAGCATTTT. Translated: CASSLLQEMTEYSNQPQHF.

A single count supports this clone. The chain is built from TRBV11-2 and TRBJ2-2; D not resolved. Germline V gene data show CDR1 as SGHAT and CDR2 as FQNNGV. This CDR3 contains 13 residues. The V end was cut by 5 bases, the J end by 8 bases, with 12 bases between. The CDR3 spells CASSVGPSGELFF. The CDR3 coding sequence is TGTGCCAGCAGCGTAGGTCCCAGTGGGGAGCTGTTTTTT.

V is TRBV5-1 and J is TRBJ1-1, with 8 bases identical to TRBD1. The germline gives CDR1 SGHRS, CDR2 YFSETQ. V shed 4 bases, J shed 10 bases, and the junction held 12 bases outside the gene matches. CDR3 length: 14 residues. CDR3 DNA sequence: TGCGCCAGCAGCCCACCGGGACAGGAGGAGGTAGCTTTCTTT. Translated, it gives CASSPPGQEEVAFF. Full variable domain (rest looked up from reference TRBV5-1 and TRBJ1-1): KAGVTQTPRYLIKTRGQQVTLSCSPISGHRSVSWYQQTPGQGLQFLFEYFSETQRNKGNFPGRFSGRQFSNSRSEMNVSTLELGDSALYLCASSPPGQEEVAFFGQGTRLTVV.

For the CDR3, the DNA is TGTGCCAGCAGAGGCACGGGACAGGGGTTCTATGGCTACACCTTC. Its protein is CASRGTGQGFYGYTF. The V gene is TRBV3-1 (or the pseudogene TRBV3-2), the J gene TRBJ1-2, with 10 bases fitting TRBD1. Germline V gene data show CDR1 as LGHDT and CDR2 as YNNKEL (reference sequence). The CDR3 is 15 amino acids. Losses at the gene ends were 6 bases for V and 4 bases for J; bases not matched to a gene: 8.

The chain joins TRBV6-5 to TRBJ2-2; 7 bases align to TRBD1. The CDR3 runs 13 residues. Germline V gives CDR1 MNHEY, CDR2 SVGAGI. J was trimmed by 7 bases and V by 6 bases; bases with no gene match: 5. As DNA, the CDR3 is TGTGCCAGCAGACAGGGGAAGGGCGGGGAGCTGTTTTTT. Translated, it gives CASRQGKGGELFF.

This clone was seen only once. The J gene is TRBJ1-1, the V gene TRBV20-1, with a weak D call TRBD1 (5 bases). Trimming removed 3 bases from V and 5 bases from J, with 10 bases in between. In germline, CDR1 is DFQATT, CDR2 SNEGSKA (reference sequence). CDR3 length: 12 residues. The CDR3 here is CSASRRGTEAFF. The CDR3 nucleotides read TGCAGTGCTAGTAGGAGGGGAACTGAAGCTTTCTTT.

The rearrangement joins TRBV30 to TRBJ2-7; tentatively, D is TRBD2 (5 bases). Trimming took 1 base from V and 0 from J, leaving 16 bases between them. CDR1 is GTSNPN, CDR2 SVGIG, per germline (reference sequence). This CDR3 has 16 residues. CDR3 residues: CAWSDQRPYSSYEQYF. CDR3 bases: TGTGCCTGGAGTGACCAGCGGCCTTACAGCTCCTACGAGCAGTACTTC.

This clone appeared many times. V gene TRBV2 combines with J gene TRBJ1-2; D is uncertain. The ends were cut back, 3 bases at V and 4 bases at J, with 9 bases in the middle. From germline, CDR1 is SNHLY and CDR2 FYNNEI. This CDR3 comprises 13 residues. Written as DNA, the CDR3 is TGTGCCAGCAGTGATGGGCAGAGCTATGGCTACACCTTC. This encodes CASSDGQSYGYTF.